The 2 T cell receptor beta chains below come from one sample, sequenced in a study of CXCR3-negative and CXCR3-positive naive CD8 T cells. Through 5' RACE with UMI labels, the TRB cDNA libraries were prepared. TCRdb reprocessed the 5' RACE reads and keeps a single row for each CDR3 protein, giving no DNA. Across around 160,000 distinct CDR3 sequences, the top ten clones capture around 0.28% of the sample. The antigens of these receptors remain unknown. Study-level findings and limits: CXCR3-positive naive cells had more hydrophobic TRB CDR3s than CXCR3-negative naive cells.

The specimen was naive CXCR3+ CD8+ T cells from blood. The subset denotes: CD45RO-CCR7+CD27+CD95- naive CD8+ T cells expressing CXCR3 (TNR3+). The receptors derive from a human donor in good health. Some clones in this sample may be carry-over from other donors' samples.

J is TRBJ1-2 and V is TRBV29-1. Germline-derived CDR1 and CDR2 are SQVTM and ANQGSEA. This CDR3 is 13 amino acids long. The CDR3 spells CSVEGGTSNGYTF.

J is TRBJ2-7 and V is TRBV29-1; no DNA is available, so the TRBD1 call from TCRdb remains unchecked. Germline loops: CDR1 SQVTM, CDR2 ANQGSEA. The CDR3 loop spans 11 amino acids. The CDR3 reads CSVEGGAEQYF.